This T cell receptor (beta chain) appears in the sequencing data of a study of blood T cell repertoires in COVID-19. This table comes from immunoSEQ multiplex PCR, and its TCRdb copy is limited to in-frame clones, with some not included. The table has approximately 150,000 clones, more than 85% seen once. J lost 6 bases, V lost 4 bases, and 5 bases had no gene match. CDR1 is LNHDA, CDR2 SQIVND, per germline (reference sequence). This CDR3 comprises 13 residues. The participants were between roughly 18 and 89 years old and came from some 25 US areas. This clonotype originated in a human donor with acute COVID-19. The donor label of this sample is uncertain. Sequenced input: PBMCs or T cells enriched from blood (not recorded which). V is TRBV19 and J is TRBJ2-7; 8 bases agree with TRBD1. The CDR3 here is CASSTDDRGEQYF. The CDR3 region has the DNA TGTGCCAGTAGTACCGACGACAGGGGCGAGCAGTACTTC.